What follows are 25 T cell receptor beta chains derived from one specimen sequenced in a study of identifying expanded T cells in peripheral blood. The table came from immunoSEQ multiplex PCR; TCRdb's copy has only in-frame clones and leaves some out. The profile shows 50,000 or so clones, around 90% of them singletons. The specimen was blood. These receptors all stem from a person between 18 and 75 years old in good health.

The rearrangement joins TRBV5-4 to TRBJ1-1; TRBD1 might be the D (5 bases). V lost 1 base, J lost 5 bases, and 9 bases lay in between. Germline loops: CDR1 SGHNT, CDR2 YYREEE (reference sequence). The CDR3 runs to 13 residues. The CDR3 region is CASSLKGRTEAFF. The CDR3 bases are TGTGCCAGCAGCTTGAAGGGGCGAACTGAAGCTTTCTTT.

This chain connects TRBV6-6 to TRBJ1-1, with TRBD1 as a possible D gene (5 bases). The germline V gene encodes CDR1 MNHNY and CDR2 SVGAGI (reference sequence). V shed 6 bases and J shed 4 bases, with 12 bases lying between them. The CDR3 has 13 residues. Written as DNA, the CDR3 is TGTGCCAGCAGCCGGGGGGAATCCACTGAAGCTTTCTTT. Amino acids: CASSRGESTEAFF.

This sequence joins TRBV5-1 and TRBJ2-7; TRBD2 matches 7 bases. V lost 9 bases, J lost 6 bases, and 15 bases stayed unmatched. The CDR3 has 14 residues. Per germline, CDR1 SGHRS and CDR2 YFSETQ. Here the CDR3 DNA reads TGCGCCACCTCGGCTTCGGGGGGAAACTTCGAGCAGTACTTC. Protein product: CATSASGGNFEQYF.

V gene TRBV29-1 combines with J gene TRBJ1-3; a weak D match, TRBD1 (6 bases). The V gene lost 4 bases and the J gene lost 4 bases, with 17 bases spanning the gap. This CDR3 comprises 15 residues. From germline, CDR1 is SQVTM and CDR2 ANQGSEA. As DNA, the CDR3 is TGCAGCGTTGGGGGGGCGCCCGACAGGGGAAACACCATATATTTT. It yields the protein CSVGGAPDRGNTIYF.

The V call is TRBV27, the J call TRBJ2-7; D possibly matches TRBD1 or TRBD2 (6 bases each). V was trimmed by 6 bases and J by 1 base, leaving 10 bases between them. The CDR3 contains 13 residues. Germline CDR1 and CDR2: MNHEY and SMNVEV (reference sequence). Written as DNA, the CDR3 is TGTGCCAGCAGCCGAGGGGGGTCCTACGAGCAGTACTTC. Amino acid sequence: CASSRGGSYEQYF.

V usage is TRBV7-8 and J usage is TRBJ2-7; a weak D match, TRBD1 (6 bases). The V gene lost 4 bases and the J gene lost 0 bases, with 13 bases spanning the gap. The CDR3 spans 15 residues. Germline V gene data show CDR1 as SGHVS and CDR2 as FQNEAQ. CDR3 protein: CASSSRTESSYEQYF. CDR3 in DNA: TGTGCCAGCAGCTCAAGGACAGAGAGCTCCTACGAGCAGTACTTC.

The chain is built from TRBV5-8 and TRBJ1-5, with a possible D match to TRBD1 (6 bases). Germline V CDR1 and CDR2: SGHTS, YDEGEE. V gave up 2 bases and J gave up 5 bases, with 20 bases separating them. This CDR3 spans 17 amino acids. This chain's CDR3 is CASSFFRKQGEDQPQHF. The CDR3 DNA is TGTGCCAGCAGCTTTTTTCGAAAACAGGGAGAAGATCAGCCCCAGCATTTT.

The V and J genes are TRBV29-1 and TRBJ1-4; 9 bases are shared with TRBD1. CDR1 and CDR2 (germline): SQVTM, ANQGSEA. V shed 7 bases, J shed 6 bases, and the junction held 12 bases outside the gene matches. The CDR3 has 15 residues. The CDR3 loop reads CSALASGQGYEKLFF. CDR3 in DNA: TGCAGCGCCCTAGCATCGGGACAGGGATATGAAAAACTGTTTTTT.

On this clone: Compared with germline, one end of the junction differs, possibly owing to a read error. The CDR3 DNA reads as TGTGCTAGCAGCCTCTCTAGCGGGGGGGAGACCCAGTACTTC. Its translation is CASSLSSGGETQYF. This rearrangement joins TRBV7-7 to TRBJ2-5, with 11 bases lining up with TRBD2. The CDR3 sequence is 14 residues long. Germline CDR1 SSHAT, CDR2 FNYEAQ (reference sequence).

The rearrangement uses TRBV5-1 and TRBJ2-7, with 14 bases matching TRBD2. This CDR3 has 14 amino acids. Germline CDR1 SGHRS, CDR2 YFSETQ. J was trimmed by 7 bases and V by 6 bases; bases with no gene match: 6. CDR3 protein: CASMAGTSGGEQYF. The CDR3 DNA reads TGCGCCAGCATGGCCGGGACTAGCGGGGGAGAGCAGTACTTC.

The V gene is TRBV5-4, the J gene TRBJ2-5; tentative D call: TRBD1 (6 bases). The CDR3 sequence is 14 residues long. Germline V gene lookup returns CDR1 SGHNT and CDR2 YYREEE (reference sequence). Trimming stripped 0 bases from V and 3 bases from J, with 9 bases between. Written as DNA, the CDR3 is TGTGCCAGCAGCTTGGGTACAGGGAAAGAGACCCAGTACTTC. It yields the protein CASSLGTGKETQYF.

The chain has TRBV30 and TRBJ1-5; 7 nucleotides line up with TRBD1. This CDR3 is 13 amino acids long. V dropped 4 bases and J dropped 2; count of bases not matched to a gene: 2. Germline loops: CDR1 GTSNPN, CDR2 SVGIG (reference sequence). The CDR3 loop is CAWKGTGNQPQHF. Written as DNA, the CDR3 is TGTGCCTGGAAGGGGACAGGCAATCAGCCCCAGCATTTT.

The chain couples TRBV2 to TRBJ1-1, with TRBD1 identical over 7 bases. Germline V gene sequence: CDR1 SNHLY, CDR2 FYNNEI. Trimming at V came to 8 bases and at J to 8 bases, leaving 2 bases not matched to a gene. The CDR3 is made up of 10 amino acids. Here the CDR3 reads CASGTVEAFF. The CDR3 bases are TGTGCCAGCGGGACAGTCGAAGCTTTCTTT.

The chain recombines TRBV4-1 with TRBJ2-7; D possibly corresponds to TRBD1 (5 bases). CDR1 is MGHRA, CDR2 YSYEKL, per germline. The V end was cut by 3 bases, the J end by 7 bases, with 16 bases between. This CDR3 has 14 residues. The CDR3 DNA reads as TGCGCCAGCAGCCAGGGGCTCTCTATGGGAGAGCAGTACTTC. It codes for CASSQGLSMGEQYF.

The V and J genes are TRBV4-2 and TRBJ2-3, with D possibly matching TRBD2 (6 bases). With 3 bases removed from V and 0 bases from J, the gap between germline ends came to 16 bases. The CDR3 loop spans 17 amino acids. The germline CDR1 and CDR2 sequences are LGHNA and YNFKEQ. The DNA of the CDR3 is TGTGCCAGCAGCCACGGGGGTAGCGGAGGTAGCACAGATACGCAGTATTTT. Translated, it gives CASSHGGSGGSTDTQYF.

This chain connects TRBV2 to TRBJ2-1, with 9 bases fitting TRBD2. The germline CDR1 and CDR2 sequences are SNHLY and FYNNEI. The length of the CDR3 is 14 residues. The ends lost 7 bases at V and 4 bases at J; junction bases unmatched: 5. For the CDR3, the DNA is TGTGCCAGCACCGGGACTAGCAGATACAATGAGCAGTTCTTC. The encoded protein is CASTGTSRYNEQFF.

The chain carries TRBV7-2 and TRBJ2-7; 8 bases are shared with TRBD2. Trimming cost V 4 bases and J 0 bases; bases outside gene matches: 8. The V gene's germline CDR1 is SGHTA and CDR2 FQGNSA. The CDR3 runs to 16 residues. The CDR3 spells CASSSLSGKSSYEQYF. CDR3 DNA sequence: TGTGCCAGCAGCTCACTTAGCGGGAAGAGCTCCTACGAGCAGTACTTC.

The V and J genes are TRBV4-1 and TRBJ1-2; 9 bases fit TRBD1. The CDR3 loop spans 19 amino acids. Germline V gene data show CDR1 as MGHRA and CDR2 as YSYEKL. The V segment lost 0 bases and the J segment 6 bases; nucleotides outside the gene matches: 17. The CDR3 DNA is TGCGCCAGCAGCCAAGATCCTTTAATCGTCGGGACAGGGACCCATGGCTACACCTTC. Protein sequence: CASSQDPLIVGTGTHGYTF.

J is TRBJ1-2 and V is TRBV5-4; D perhaps matches TRBD1 (5 bases). The CDR3 consists of 15 residues. Per the germline V gene, CDR1 is SGHNT and CDR2 is YYREEE (reference sequence). With 0 bases removed from V and 1 base from J, the gap between germline ends came to 10 bases. CDR3 residues: CASSLGGTFNYGYTF. Here the CDR3 DNA reads TGTGCCAGCAGCTTGGGGGGCACCTTTAACTATGGCTACACCTTC.

The chain recombines TRBV2 with TRBJ1-1, with D maybe TRBD1 (5 bases). V was clipped by 1 base and J by 0 bases, with 9 bases between them. Germline assignment: CDR1 SNHLY and CDR2 FYNNEI. The CDR3 has 15 amino acids. CDR3 region: CASSEGGSMNTEAFF. CDR3 sequence (DNA): TGTGCCAGCAGTGAAGGGGGCAGCATGAACACTGAAGCTTTCTTT.

The gene calls are TRBV10-1 and TRBJ1-2; unclear D gene. Germline CDR1 is WNHNN and CDR2 is SYGVQD (reference sequence). Trimming took 11 bases from V and 3 from J, leaving 7 bases between them. The CDR3 has 10 residues. CDR3 in DNA: TGCGCCGGGTCCTACTATGGCTACACCTTC. Encoded protein: CAGSYYGYTF.

V gene TRBV5-1 combines with J gene TRBJ2-3; 7 nucleotides agree with TRBD2. The length of the CDR3 is 15 residues. V lost 1 base and J lost 1; bases outside the gene matches: 3. Per germline, CDR1 SGHRS and CDR2 YFSETQ. Written as DNA, the CDR3 is TGCGCCAGCAGCTTGTTTGGACTAGGCACAGATACGCAGTATTTT. Translation gives CASSLFGLGTDTQYF.

This chain joins TRBV15 and TRBJ1-1; D not certain. Trimming stripped 1 base from V and 11 bases from J, with 14 bases between. This CDR3 has 13 residues. CDR1 is LNHNV and CDR2 is YYDKDF in the germline V gene (reference sequence). The CDR3 DNA follows: TGTGCCACCAGCAGAGGCGATGGCGGGTATGCTTTCTTT. It specifies CATSRGDGGYAFF.

J is TRBJ1-5 and V is TRBV29-1; 7 nucleotides line up with TRBD1. CDR1 SQVTM and CDR2 ANQGSEA come from the germline V gene. The CDR3 runs 15 residues. J lost 4 bases, V lost 0 bases, and 6 bases had no gene match. In DNA, the CDR3 is TGCAGCGTTGAAGAAGGGCAGGGGGGTAATCAGCCCCAGCATTTT. Its translation: CSVEEGQGGNQPQHF.

The chain carries TRBV2 and TRBJ2-1, with D hard to call. The CDR3 runs to 11 residues. The germline V and J ends were trimmed by 6 bases and 2 bases, with 2 bases remaining between them. Germline-derived CDR1 and CDR2 are SNHLY and FYNNEI. The CDR3 region is CASRAYNEQFF. The CDR3 DNA sequence: TGTGCCAGCAGGGCCTACAATGAGCAGTTCTTC.